This T cell receptor beta chain appears in the sequencing data of a study of technical replicates of blood from a handful of donors (dated by TCRdb to the late 2010s). As for this clone: Its target antigen remains unknown. Base qualities are not recorded, but no much larger clone differs from it by a single base.

Relative to germline, V is 3 bases shorter and J is 1 base shorter, with 19 bases between their ends. From the germline V gene (reference sequence), CDR1 is LNHDA and CDR2 is SQIVND. From cysteine to phenylalanine, the CDR3 is 17 amino acids long. The entry retains the CDR3 DNA only, 51 bases that are in frame from base 1. Library preparation employed the immunoSEQ multiplex PCR assay. Sourced from immuneACCESS, this table was stored by TCRdb with only in-frame sequences that have V and J called. A share of the clones is absent; for the studies checked, an unresolved V gene accounts for under half, and the remainder has no known explanation. In this sample the table shows approximately 79,000 clones, about 95% of which occur a single time. The ten largest clonotypes hold 0.2% to 0.3% of the sample.

Specimen: T cells isolated from PBMCs. This clonotype was obtained from a human donor in good health. Here the chain combines TRBV19 and TRBJ2-7; the D segment could be TRBD1, given 6 matching bases. The nucleotides are TGTGCCAGTAGTATGGCAAGCAGGGGCCCCCGGTCCTACGAGCAGTACTTC. This codes for CASSMASRGPRSYEQYF.